The rows below give T cell receptor beta chains drawn from one sample of a study of cytotoxic CD8 clonotypes in ibrutinib-treated CLL. TCRdb keeps only in-frame clones here, not all; method: immunoSEQ multiplex PCR. This sample has about 140,000 clones; 76% occur once, and the top ten carry 5.1%. Sequencing used PBMCs, obtained after 24 months of ibrutinib treatment. These receptors all stem from a human donor with chronic lymphocytic leukemia. CDR3s leave out the opening cysteine and the closing phenylalanine or tryptophan.

v_call	cdr3_length	cdr3_aa
TRBV9	14	ASSPPGRTANYGYT
TRBV19	15	ASSSPAGVVGNQPQH
TRBV30	11	AWSAWGNTEAF
TRBV6-5	10	ASSSRNTEAF
TRBV7-9	13	ASSLGRLASTEAF
TRBV4-3	13	ASSRLLWDGDGYT
TRBV9	13	ASSVGQGARNTIY
TRBV23-1	14	ASSQSPGQGTYEQY
TRBV12-2	15	ASRLVGRCVITYEQY
TRBV18	10	ASSPPSGAQY
TRBV28	12	ASSSPARTYGYT
TRBV5-1	13	ASSRTGEWVDTQY
TRBV6-5	10	ASSRSSYEQY
TRBV27	13	ASSLSGTGGQPQH
TRBV11-3	13	ASSRGPSGGHTQY
TRBV9	11	ASSGTGRGEAF
TRBV5-1	9	ASSWGYEQY
TRBV7-9	13	ASSLEGGPTYEQY
TRBV5-4	15	ASSIEDPASSYNEQF
TRBV6-5	11	ASRTQGRETQY
TRBV4-1	13	ASSYDGRPVNEQF
TRBV7-2	11	ASSTGTQETQY
TRBV2	11	ASKSEGPGPQH
TRBV30	13	AWTSGEAGSYEQY
TRBV9	14	ASSVLGDRGTYEQY
TRBV19	17	ASSRVGQGITSRTDTQY
TRBV28	11	ASSFETAYGYT
TRBV5-4	10	ASSRDRAEQY
TRBV6-5	10	AARSGGSPLH
TRBV28	11	ASSLVGDEKLF
TRBV6-5	12	ASARGGRGNTIY
TRBV2	12	ASSADRVGYEQY
TRBV7-9	11	ASSTQTGLEAF
TRBV5-4	12	ASSPAGSGERYT
TRBV10-3	10	AISGLSGELF
TRBV5-1	13	ASSPSIGVGAEQY
TRBV11-1	13	ASSERDRIPDTQY
TRBV19	15	ASSISGAGGQQETQY
TRBV28	12	ASSLRQRGNVLT
TRBV29-1	11	SVEDWRGNEQF
TRBV5-1	12	ASSPGQGGETQY
TRBV2	12	ASSELAYYQPQH
TRBV10-3	12	AISYDPVGSEAF
TRBV13	10	ASSFGVGPQH
TRBV7-9	12	ASSLRQSTGELF